This T cell receptor beta chain was identified in a study of shared clonotypes between healthy human individuals. Study context: Serving as donors were two women and three men, whose ages spanned 18 to 49. Study-wide results and caveats: Rarefaction exposed incomplete sorted-subset sequencing despite large depth. Non-shared clonotypes had lower generation probabilities than clonotypes shared by all four sorted-subset donors.

Comment on this clone: Its antigen is not identified.

Measured with immunoSEQ multiplex PCR; TCRdb has only the in-frame clones, and not every one. The sample carries roughly 1,100,000 clones, about three quarters recorded once. CDR3 size: 14 residues. V was trimmed by 1 base and J by 5 bases, leaving 13 bases between them. Per germline, CDR1 SGHDT and CDR2 YYEEEE. Sample: memory CD4+ T cells sorted from blood. The subset is: CD45RA-negative fraction. The chain is built from TRBV5-6 and TRBJ2-7; D is undetermined. The source of this sequence is a man aged 18 to 30 in good health. CDR3 residues: CASSLNGKYHEQYF. CDR3 DNA: TGTGCCAGCAGCTTGAACGGCAAATACCACGAGCAGTACTTC.